This T cell receptor (beta chain) was sequenced in a study of graft-versus-host responses after intestinal transplantation. Study-level information: Multivisceral, liver-intestinal, or isolated intestinal transplants were received by the recipients. Tacrolimus plus steroids were given to all recipients for about three years, preceded by anti-thymocyte globulin induction. General study findings and limits: GvH clones occurred in recipient marrow; some first appeared in ileum or blood. Some patients had graft-donor T cell macrochimerism. In their allografts, the ratios of graft-versus-host to host-versus-graft T cell clones were high.

The data were produced by immunoSEQ multiplex PCR, yet TCRdb's version contains in-frame clones alone and is incomplete. The data contain approximately 130,000 clones, more than 90% of them singletons. This CDR3 has 11 amino acids. The V end was cut by 5 bases, the J end by 4 bases, with 6 bases between. The germline V gene encodes CDR1 GTSNPN and CDR2 SVGIG (reference sequence). A remark on this clone: Its cognate antigen is unknown.

J is TRBJ1-3 and V is TRBV30; no reliable D call. The sequence was collected from a human donor who received an intestinal transplant. Sample: unstimulated CD4+ T cells sorted from spleen or lymph node cells, taken before intestinal transplant. The CDR3 sequence is CAWGQGNTIYF. In DNA form, the CDR3 reads TGTGCCTGGGGGCAGGGAAACACCATATATTTT.